One and the same sample provided the 26 T cell receptor beta chains below, sequenced in a study of PD-1 blockade in classical Hodgkin lymphoma. This table comes from immunoSEQ multiplex PCR, and its TCRdb copy is limited to in-frame clones, with some not included. The table lists 99,000 or so clones, more than 70% of them singletons. The time point: cycle 4 day 1 (C4D1), after less than seven weeks of nivolumab. Every patient was affected by relapse after autologous stem cell transplantation, while exposure to brentuximab vedotin was not uniform. Sample: peripheral blood mononuclear cells (PBMCs), taken before the fourth cycle of nivolumab. These receptors were obtained from a human donor with classical Hodgkin lymphoma.

The genes are TRBV4-2 and TRBJ2-3; D might be TRBD1 or TRBD2, each matching 6 bases. The CDR3 runs 16 residues. With 0 bases removed from V and 4 bases from J, the gap between germline ends came to 14 bases. Per germline, CDR1 LGHNA and CDR2 YNFKEQ. For the CDR3, the DNA is TGTGCCAGCAGCCAAGATTCCGCTAGGGGGGCAGATACGCAGTATTTT. This translates into CASSQDSARGADTQYF.

The CDR3 reads CASSLAGTSGETQYF. The CDR3 nucleotides are TGTGCCAGCAGCTTAGCGGGGACTAGCGGAGAGACCCAGTACTTC. The J gene is TRBJ2-5, the V gene TRBV7-2; 11 bases are shared with TRBD2. The CDR3 is made up of 15 amino acids. Germline V gene sequence: CDR1 SGHTA, CDR2 FQGNSA. The V segment lost 0 bases and the J segment 4 bases; nucleotides outside the gene matches: 1.

CDR3 sequence reads: CASSTARTGVGVEQYF. The DNA for the CDR3 is TGTGCCAGTAGTACGGCCCGGACAGGGGTCGGGGTCGAGCAGTACTTC. V and J are TRBV19 and TRBJ2-7; 9 bases are a match to TRBD1. V gave up 4 bases and J gave up 6 bases; unmatched junction bases: 13. The CDR3 is 16 residues long. CDR1 and CDR2 (germline): LNHDA, SQIVND (reference sequence).

The chain combines TRBV6-1 with TRBJ2-7; D unclear. V was shortened by 3 bases and J by 6 bases, with 15 bases between the two germline ends. This CDR3 contains 14 residues. CDR1 is MNHNS, CDR2 SASEGT, per germline. The CDR3 DNA reads as TGTGCCAGCAGTGATGTAGGCGGACCCGTCGAGCAGTACTTC. Translating gives CASSDVGGPVEQYF.

The CDR3 region has the DNA TGCGCCAGCAGCTTTGCACACACGGATACGCAGTATTTT. Its translation is CASSFAHTDTQYF. V and J are TRBV5-1 and TRBJ2-3; no reliable D call. Deletions cut 2 bases from V and 6 bases from J, with 10 bases between. Germline CDR1 is SGHRS and CDR2 is YFSETQ. The CDR3 has 13 amino acids.

V usage is TRBV19 and J usage is TRBJ1-1, with no clear D. Germline-derived CDR1 and CDR2 are LNHDA and SQIVND (reference sequence). The V end was cut by 3 bases, the J end by 5 bases, with 10 bases between. This CDR3 is built from 13 residues. This CDR3 is CASSIMGGTEAFF. CDR3 DNA sequence: TGTGCCAGTAGTATCATGGGTGGGACTGAAGCTTTCTTT.

This clone was seen a single time. The chain joins TRBV20-1 to TRBJ1-1; no reliable D call. Trimming shortened V by 0 bases and J by 6 bases, and 2 bases separated the two germline ends. Germline loops: CDR1 DFQATT, CDR2 SNEGSKA (reference sequence). This CDR3 spans 10 amino acids. The CDR3 nucleotides are TGCAGTGCTAGAGACCCTGAAGCTTTCTTT. Residues: CSARDPEAFF.

The chain combines TRBV29-1 with TRBJ2-1; TRBD1 aligns across 12 bases. After removal of 3 bases from V and 2 bases from J, the junction contained 5 bases not matched to a gene. Germline assignment: CDR1 SQVTM and CDR2 ANQGSEA. CDR3 length equals 16 residues. The DNA of the CDR3 is TGCAGCGTTGAGGGACAGGGGGCAGGCACCTACAATGAGCAGTTCTTC. Translation: CSVEGQGAGTYNEQFF.

The chain links TRBV19 to TRBJ2-7, with D maybe TRBD2 (5 bases). Trimming took off 5 bases at V and 6 bases at J, with 11 bases between the two ends. Germline V lookup: CDR1 LNHDA, CDR2 SQIVND (reference sequence). The CDR3 contains 12 residues. The CDR3 coding sequence is TGTGCCAGTAGTGTTGGACTCGGCGAGCAGTACTTC. It translates to CASSVGLGEQYF.

CDR3 DNA sequence: TGTGCCAGCAGTTTAAGATGGGGACCGACGAACACTGAAGCTTTCTTT. It encodes CASSLRWGPTNTEAFF. The genes are TRBV28 and TRBJ1-1, with D possibly matching TRBD1 (5 bases). Germline-derived CDR1 and CDR2 are MDHEN and SYDVKM. The CDR3 contains 16 residues. V was pared by 2 bases and J by 1 base, with 14 bases between.

The chain couples TRBV19 to TRBJ1-1; possibly TRBD1 for D (5 bases). Deletions cut 3 bases from V and 0 bases from J, with 8 bases between. The CDR3 totals 14 residues. Germline assignment: CDR1 LNHDA and CDR2 SQIVND (reference sequence). CDR3 loop: CASSIGRVNTEAFF. The CDR3, as DNA: TGTGCCAGTAGTATCGGCAGGGTGAACACTGAAGCTTTCTTT.

The rearrangement uses TRBV21-1 and TRBJ1-1; TRBD1, the table's D call, lacks a check against the DNA. TRBV21-1 counts as a pseudogene. This CDR3 spans 13 amino acids. CDR3 protein: CASRGQGVVGAFF. For the CDR3, the DNA is TGTGCCAGCAGGGGACAGGGGGTCGTAGGGGCTTTCTTT.

The rearrangement joins TRBV19 to TRBJ1-5; 7 nucleotides match TRBD1. Germline V gene lookup returns CDR1 LNHDA and CDR2 SQIVND (reference sequence). Losses at the gene ends were 0 bases for V and 0 bases for J; bases not matched to a gene: 11. The CDR3 runs to 19 residues. CDR3 sequence (DNA): TGTGCCAGTAGTATAGATGTGAGGGACAGCGTATATAGCAATCAGCCCCAGCATTTT. Amino acids: CASSIDVRDSVYSNQPQHF.

This chain joins TRBV18 and TRBJ1-4; perhaps TRBD1 as D (5 bases). This CDR3 has 17 residues. The V and J ends lost 3 bases and 0 bases respectively, with 14 bases between them. Germline V CDR1 and CDR2: KGHSH, LQKENI. CDR3 nucleotide sequence: TGTGCCAGCTCACCCATGCAGGGACCTGCAACTAATGAAAAACTGTTTTTT. Translated, it gives CASSPMQGPATNEKLFF. Drawing the rest from reference TRBV18 and TRBJ1-4, the complete variable domain is NAGVMQNPRHLVRRRGQEARLRCSPMKGHSHVYWYRQLPEEGLKFMVYLQKENIIDESGMPKERFSAEFPKEGPSILRIQQVVRGDSAAYFCASSPMQGPATNEKLFFGSGTQLSVL.

This sequence joins TRBV5-1 and TRBJ2-7; 9 nucleotides match TRBD1. The germline V gene has CDR1 SGHRS and CDR2 YFSETQ. Trimming at V came to 3 bases and at J to 1 base, leaving 8 bases not matched to a gene. The CDR3 has 16 amino acids. CDR3 nucleotides: TGCGCCAGCAGCTCCACAGCCGGGACAGGGTCCTACGAGCAGTACTTC. Translating gives CASSSTAGTGSYEQYF.

The V and J genes are TRBV14 and TRBJ2-1; 12 positions match TRBD2. In germline, CDR1 is SGHDN, CDR2 FVKESK. Unmatched junction bases numbered 11, after V lost 0 bases and J lost 5 bases. This CDR3 spans 19 amino acids. DNA for the CDR3: TGTGCCAGCAGCCAAGATAGGCTAGCGGGAGGGAGACATCACAATGAGCAGTTCTTC. It codes for CASSQDRLAGGRHHNEQFF.

This clone was seen just once. The CDR3: CASSSGLAGAGELFF. The CDR3 nucleotides read TGTGCCAGCAGCTCCGGACTAGCGGGAGCCGGGGAGCTGTTTTTT. The rearrangement joins TRBV7-2 to TRBJ2-2, with 13 bases lining up with TRBD2. The V gene's germline CDR1 is SGHTA and CDR2 FQGNSA. V gave up 4 bases and J gave up 6 bases; unmatched junction bases: 2. The CDR3 consists of 15 residues.

J is TRBJ2-1 and V is TRBV6-6; D ambiguous. Trimming stripped 2 bases from V and 1 base from J, with 3 bases between. This CDR3 comprises 13 residues. Per germline, CDR1 MNHNY and CDR2 SVGAGI (reference sequence). The DNA of the CDR3 is TGTGCCAGCAGTTACAGTTCCTACAATGAGCAGTTCTTC. Its translation: CASSYSSYNEQFF.

This chain uses TRBV9 with TRBJ2-3; perhaps D is TRBD1 or TRBD2 (5 bases each). CDR1 SGDLS and CDR2 YYNGEE come from the germline V gene. The CDR3 contains 18 residues. The V end was cut by 0 bases, the J end by 2 bases, with 19 bases between. CDR3 bases: TGTGCCAGCAGCGTAGGCCCCACCGGGACCGTCCTCACAGATACGCAGTATTTT. Amino acids: CASSVGPTGTVLTDTQYF.

This clone has more than one count but fewer than ten. V gene TRBV7-2 combines with J gene TRBJ1-3; D may be TRBD1 (5 bases). The V and J ends lost 6 bases and 0 bases respectively, with 9 bases between them. Germline loops: CDR1 SGHTA, CDR2 FQGNSA. The CDR3 contains 14 residues. CDR3 coding DNA: TGTGCCAGCAGTAGACAGAGCTCTGGAAACACCATATATTTT. It yields the protein CASSRQSSGNTIYF.

This chain connects TRBV27 to TRBJ2-3; D is ambiguous. Trimming removed 5 bases at V and 4 bases at J, with 10 bases between. The CDR3 is made up of 13 amino acids. Germline lookup yields CDR1 MNHEY and CDR2 SMNVEV (reference sequence). The CDR3 is CASSRLPPDTQYF. DNA for the CDR3: TGTGCCAGCAGTCGACTCCCCCCAGATACGCAGTATTTT.

This chain uses TRBV5-1 with TRBJ2-2, with TRBD2 identical over 10 bases. Germline lookup yields CDR1 SGHRS and CDR2 YFSETQ. The CDR3 loop spans 15 amino acids. The junction had 3 bases not matched to a gene; V was cut back by 4 bases and J by 3 bases. Here the CDR3 reads CASSAAGGDTGELFF. As DNA, the CDR3 is TGCGCCAGCAGCGCAGCGGGAGGGGACACCGGGGAGCTGTTTTTT.

The chain is built from TRBV19 and TRBJ1-1; TRBD1 matches at 9 bases. Germline CDR1 reads LNHDA; CDR2 reads SQIVND (reference sequence). The CDR3 loop spans 20 amino acids. After removal of 7 bases from V and 3 bases from J, the junction contained 24 bases not matched to a gene. The CDR3 reads CASTLIWGQGPRGWDTEAFF. The DNA of the CDR3 is TGTGCCAGTACCTTGATATGGGGACAGGGACCGAGAGGATGGGACACTGAAGCTTTCTTT.

The gene calls are TRBV6-5 and TRBJ1-5; no clear D. Per the germline V gene, CDR1 is MNHEY and CDR2 is SVGAGI. The CDR3 runs 15 residues. V was cut by 5 bases and J by 1 base, with 12 bases left in between. The CDR3 DNA reads as TGTGCCAGCAGTACCGAGCGTAGGAGCAATCAGCCCCAGCATTTT. Translation gives CASSTERRSNQPQHF.

This rearrangement joins TRBV9 to TRBJ2-7, with 10 bases matching TRBD2. Germline loops: CDR1 SGDLS, CDR2 YYNGEE. Unmatched junction bases numbered 4, after V lost 2 bases and J lost 2 bases. This CDR3 is 15 amino acids long. In DNA, the CDR3 is TGTGCCAGCAGCGTTGCTAGCGGGAGACCCTACGAGCAGTACTTC. Its protein product is CASSVASGRPYEQYF.

The chain combines TRBV6-7 with TRBJ2-1, with 12 bases fitting TRBD2. TRBV6-7 is filed as an ORF, its function uncertain. This CDR3 is 18 amino acids long. V dropped 9 bases and J dropped 0; count of bases not matched to a gene: 12. CDR3 in amino acids: CARSIKTSGSSSYNEQFF. The CDR3 DNA reads as TGTGCCAGATCGATAAAGACTAGCGGGAGCAGCTCCTACAATGAGCAGTTCTTC.